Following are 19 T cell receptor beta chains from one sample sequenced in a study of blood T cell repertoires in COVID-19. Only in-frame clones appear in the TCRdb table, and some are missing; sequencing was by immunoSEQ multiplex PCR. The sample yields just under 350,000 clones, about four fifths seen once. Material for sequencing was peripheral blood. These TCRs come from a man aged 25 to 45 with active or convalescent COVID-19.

CDR3 coding DNA: TGTGCCAGCAGCTTGGCAGGGGCCACCCCTTCCCTCACCTTC. It is translated as CASSLAGATPSLTF. The rearrangement uses TRBV5-4 and TRBJ1-2; maybe TRBD1 (6 bases). The CDR3 sequence is 14 residues long. The V gene lost 0 bases and the J gene lost 13 bases, with 19 bases spanning the gap. Germline CDR1 reads SGHNT; CDR2 reads YYREEE (reference sequence).

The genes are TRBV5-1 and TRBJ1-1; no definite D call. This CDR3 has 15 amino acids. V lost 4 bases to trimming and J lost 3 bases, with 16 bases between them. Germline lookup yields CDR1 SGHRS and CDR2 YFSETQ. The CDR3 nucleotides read TGCGCCAGCAGCGGGGAGGAGTCCACGTACACTGAAGCTTTCTTT. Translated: CASSGEESTYTEAFF.

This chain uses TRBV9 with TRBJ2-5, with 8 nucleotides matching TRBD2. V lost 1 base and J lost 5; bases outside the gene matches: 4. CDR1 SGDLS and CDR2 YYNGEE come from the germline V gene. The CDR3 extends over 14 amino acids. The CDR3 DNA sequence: TGTGCCAGCAGCGTAACTAGCGGAAGGGAGACCCAGTACTTC. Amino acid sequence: CASSVTSGRETQYF.

The CDR3 DNA is TGCGCCAGCGGGAGGGCAGGGTGGAATGAAAAACTGTTTTTT. It specifies CASGRAGWNEKLFF. V gene TRBV10-1 combines with J gene TRBJ1-4, with a tentative D call TRBD1 (5 bases). This CDR3 spans 14 amino acids. Germline loops: CDR1 WNHNN, CDR2 SYGVQD (reference sequence). Trimming left V 8 bases short and J 5 bases short, with 15 bases between.

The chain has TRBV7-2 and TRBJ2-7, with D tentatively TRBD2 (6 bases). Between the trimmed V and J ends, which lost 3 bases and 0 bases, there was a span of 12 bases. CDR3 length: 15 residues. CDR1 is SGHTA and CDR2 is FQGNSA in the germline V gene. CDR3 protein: CASSLLGGSSYEQYF. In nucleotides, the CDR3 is TGTGCCAGCAGCTTGTTGGGGGGAAGCTCCTACGAGCAGTACTTC.

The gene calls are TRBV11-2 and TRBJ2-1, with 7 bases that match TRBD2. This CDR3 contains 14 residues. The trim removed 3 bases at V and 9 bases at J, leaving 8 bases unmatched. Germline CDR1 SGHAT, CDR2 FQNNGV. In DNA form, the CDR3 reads TGTGCCAGCAGCTTGGACTCCTGGGGGGGTGAGCAGTTCTTC. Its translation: CASSLDSWGGEQFF.

CDR3 sequence (DNA): TGTGCCAGCAGCCAAGAAGGTCAGGCTTCCTACGAGCAGTACTTC. It specifies CASSQEGQASYEQYF. V and J are TRBV4-2 and TRBJ2-7; D unresolved. The CDR3 is 15 amino acids. Germline V lookup: CDR1 LGHNA, CDR2 YNFKEQ. V lost 0 bases, J lost 1 base, and 10 bases lay in between.

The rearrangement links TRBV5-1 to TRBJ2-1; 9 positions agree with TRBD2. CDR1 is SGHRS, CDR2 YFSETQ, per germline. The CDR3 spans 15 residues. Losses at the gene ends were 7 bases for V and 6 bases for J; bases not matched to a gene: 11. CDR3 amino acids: CASFYSGGTLNEQFF. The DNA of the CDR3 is TGCGCCAGCTTCTACAGCGGGGGGACCCTCAATGAGCAGTTCTTC.

CDR3 region: CASSSGTSGGEETQYF. The CDR3 DNA reads TGCGCCAGCAGCAGCGGGACTAGCGGGGGGGAAGAGACCCAGTACTTC. This chain joins TRBV5-1 and TRBJ2-5; 16 bases agree with TRBD2. The V gene end was trimmed by 4 bases and the J gene end by 3 bases; junction bases not matched to a gene: 3. The CDR3 is 16 residues long. Germline loops: CDR1 SGHRS, CDR2 YFSETQ.

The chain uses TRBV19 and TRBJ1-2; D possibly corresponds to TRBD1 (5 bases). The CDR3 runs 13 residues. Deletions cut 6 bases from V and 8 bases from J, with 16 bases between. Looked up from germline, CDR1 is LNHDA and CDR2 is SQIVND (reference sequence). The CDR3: CASRPSGVEGYTF. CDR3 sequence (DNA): TGTGCCAGTAGGCCTTCGGGGGTGGAGGGCTACACCTTC.

CDR3 nucleotides: TGTGCCAGCAGCTTAGGAGACAGGGGGCATGTTGGCTACACCTTC. Its protein product is CASSLGDRGHVGYTF. J is TRBJ1-2 and V is TRBV7-9, with TRBD1 matching 10 bases. CDR1 and CDR2 (germline): SEHNR, FQNEAQ (reference sequence). The CDR3 is 15 residues long. V was pared by 1 base and J by 7 bases, with 6 bases of the junction left unmatched.

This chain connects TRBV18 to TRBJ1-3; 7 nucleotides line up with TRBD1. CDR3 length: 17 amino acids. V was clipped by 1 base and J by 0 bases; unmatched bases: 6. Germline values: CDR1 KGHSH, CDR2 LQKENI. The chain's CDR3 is CASSPQRQGHSGNTIYF. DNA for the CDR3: TGTGCCAGCTCACCACAGCGACAGGGTCACTCTGGAAACACCATATATTTT.

This CDR3 reads CASSGWPNEKLFF. CDR3 DNA: TGTGCCAGCAGCGGGTGGCCTAATGAAAAACTGTTTTTT. V usage is TRBV12-3 or TRBV12-4 and J usage is TRBJ1-4, with no clear D. With 6 bases removed from V and 3 bases from J, the gap between germline ends came to 8 bases. CDR3 length: 13 residues.

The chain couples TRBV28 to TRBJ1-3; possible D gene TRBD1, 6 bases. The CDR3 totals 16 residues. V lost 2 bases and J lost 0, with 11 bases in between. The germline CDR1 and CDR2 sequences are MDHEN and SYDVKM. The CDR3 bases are TGTGCCAGCAGTTTAGACAGGCCGTACTCTGGAAACACCATATATTTT. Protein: CASSLDRPYSGNTIYF.

The CDR3 sequence: CASSPIRGQNTEAFF. CDR3 DNA sequence: TGCGCCAGCAGCCCTATTAGGGGCCAGAACACTGAAGCTTTCTTT. This chain links TRBV5-1 with TRBJ1-1; D might be TRBD1 (5 bases). The CDR3 sequence is 15 residues long. Trimming left V 4 bases short and J 1 base short, with 14 bases between. Germline CDR1 reads SGHRS; CDR2 reads YFSETQ.

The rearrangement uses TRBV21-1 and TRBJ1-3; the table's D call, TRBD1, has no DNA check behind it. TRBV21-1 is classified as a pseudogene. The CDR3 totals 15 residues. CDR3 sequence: CASKGSRQTGNTIYF. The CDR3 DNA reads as TGTGCCAGCAAAGGAAGCAGGCAGACTGGAAACACCATATATTTT.

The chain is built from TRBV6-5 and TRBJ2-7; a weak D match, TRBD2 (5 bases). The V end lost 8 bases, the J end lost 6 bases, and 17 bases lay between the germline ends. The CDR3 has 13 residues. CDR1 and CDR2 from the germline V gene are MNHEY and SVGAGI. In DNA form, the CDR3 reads TGTGCCAGCCGAACGGGGTCAGGTACCGAGCAGTACTTC. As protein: CASRTGSGTEQYF.

The CDR3 is CASSEREFGEQFF. The CDR3 bases are TGTGCCAGCAGCGAACGGGAGTTCGGAGAGCAGTTCTTC. The rearrangement links TRBV7-8 to TRBJ2-1, with a possible D match to TRBD2 (6 bases). In germline, CDR1 is SGHVS, CDR2 FQNEAQ. The CDR3 sequence is 13 residues long. V dropped 5 bases and J dropped 10 bases, with 15 bases sitting between them.

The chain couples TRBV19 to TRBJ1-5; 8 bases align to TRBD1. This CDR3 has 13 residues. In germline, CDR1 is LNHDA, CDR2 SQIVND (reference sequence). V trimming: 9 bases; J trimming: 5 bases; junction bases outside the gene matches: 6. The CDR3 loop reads CARTGEVDQPQHF. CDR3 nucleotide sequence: TGTGCCAGGACAGGGGAGGTGGATCAGCCCCAGCATTTT.